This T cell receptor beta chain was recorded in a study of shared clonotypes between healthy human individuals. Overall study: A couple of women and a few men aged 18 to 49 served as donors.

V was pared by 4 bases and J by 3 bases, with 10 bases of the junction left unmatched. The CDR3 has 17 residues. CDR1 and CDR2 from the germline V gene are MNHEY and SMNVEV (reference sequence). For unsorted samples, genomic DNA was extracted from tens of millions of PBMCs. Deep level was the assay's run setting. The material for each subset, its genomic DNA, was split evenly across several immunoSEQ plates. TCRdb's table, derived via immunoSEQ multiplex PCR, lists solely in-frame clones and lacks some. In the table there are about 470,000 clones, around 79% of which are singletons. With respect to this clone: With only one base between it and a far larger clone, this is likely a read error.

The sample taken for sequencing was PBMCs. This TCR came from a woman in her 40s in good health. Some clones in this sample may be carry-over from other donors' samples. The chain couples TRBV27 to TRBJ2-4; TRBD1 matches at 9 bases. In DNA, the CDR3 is TGTGCCAGCAGTTCCCGGGACAGGGAGGTCGTCAAAAACATTCAGTACTTC. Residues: CASSSRDREVVKNIQYF.